The clone carrying this TCR beta chain was seen a single time. Sequencing used immunoSEQ multiplex PCR; TCRdb keeps in-frame clones, though not all of them. The sample includes some 330,000 clones, 92% of them seen just once. This sample was included in a study of blood T cell repertoires in COVID-19. Living in 25 or so US areas, the participants were between roughly 18 and 95 years of age. The V gene's germline CDR1 is KGHSH and CDR2 LQKENI. The CDR3 extends over 12 amino acids. The germline V and J ends were trimmed by 3 bases and 2 bases, with 4 bases remaining between them. The chain carries TRBV18 and TRBJ1-2; D unresolved. Sequenced material: PBMCs or T cells enriched from blood (not recorded which). This sequence was found in a woman in her twenties or thirties who had recovered from COVID-19. CDR3 in DNA: TGTGCCAGCTCACCCCGGAACTATGGCTACACCTTC. Translating it yields CASSPRNYGYTF.